Listed here are 16 T cell receptor beta chains from one sample, sequenced in a study of blood T cell repertoires in COVID-19. Measured with immunoSEQ multiplex PCR; TCRdb has only the in-frame clones, and not every one. The data contain about 30,000 clones, about 88% of them seen just once; the ten biggest clones take up around 12%. The specimen sequenced was peripheral blood. These TCRs come from a human donor in a cohort sampled during active COVID-19. The donor label of this sample is uncertain.

The chain combines TRBV20-1 with TRBJ2-7; D remains ambiguous. Germline CDR1 is DFQATT and CDR2 is SNEGSKA (reference sequence). V lost 3 bases, J lost 2 bases, and 8 bases lay in between. The CDR3 loop spans 12 amino acids. CDR3 residues: CSASGLAYEQYF. The CDR3 DNA reads as TGCAGTGCTAGTGGGCTAGCCTACGAGCAGTACTTC.

The V call is TRBV11-2, the J call TRBJ2-7; D gene uncertain. Trimming shortened V by 4 bases and J by 6 bases, and 7 bases separated the two germline ends. The CDR3 loop spans 11 amino acids. Germline V lookup: CDR1 SGHAT, CDR2 FQNNGV. For the CDR3, the DNA is TGTGCCAGCAGCTACTCCGGCGAGCAGTACTTC. It is translated as CASSYSGEQYF.

The V call is TRBV5-5, the J call TRBJ2-1, with D unclear. Looked up from germline, CDR1 is SGHKS and CDR2 is YYEKEE (reference sequence). The germline V and J ends were trimmed by 1 base and 0 bases, with 5 bases remaining between them. The CDR3 contains 14 residues. The CDR3 loop reads CASSLYGSYNEQFF. CDR3 bases: TGTGCCAGCAGCTTGTACGGCTCCTACAATGAGCAGTTCTTC. The complete variable domain, with remaining parts taken from reference TRBV5-5 and TRBJ2-1, reads DAGVTQSPTHLIKTRGQQVTLRCSPISGHKSVSWYQQVLGQGPQFIFQYYEKEERGRGNFPDRFSARQFPNYSSELNVNALLLGDSALYLCASSLYGSYNEQFFGPGTRLTVL.

The rearrangement links TRBV19 to TRBJ1-4; 8 positions match TRBD1. Germline lookup yields CDR1 LNHDA and CDR2 SQIVND (reference sequence). This CDR3 is 14 amino acids long. The junction had 9 bases not matched to a gene; V was cut back by 4 bases and J by 11 bases. CDR3 sequence reads: CASSTGQGGGKLFF. The CDR3 DNA follows: TGTGCCAGTAGTACTGGACAGGGCGGCGGGAAACTGTTTTTT. Full variable domain (missing parts from reference TRBV19 and TRBJ1-4): DGGITQSPKYLFRKEGQNVTLSCEQNLNHDAMYWYRQDPGQGLRLIYYSQIVNDFQKGDIAEGYSVSREKKESFPLTVTSAQKNPTAFYLCASSTGQGGGKLFFGSGTQLSVL.

Remarks on this clone: This sample includes further DNA sequences coding for the same CDR3. The CDR3 DNA reads as TGTGCCACCAGTGACAGCCTCCGGGGAGAAGCTTTCTTT. Translated, it gives CATSDSLRGEAFF. The chain uses TRBV24-1 and TRBJ1-1; D is unresolved. Between the trimmed V and J ends, which lost 4 bases and 8 bases, there was a span of 13 bases. The CDR3 is 13 amino acids. CDR1 and CDR2 from the germline V gene are KGHDR and SFDVKD.

The chain joins TRBV5-4 to TRBJ1-2; 7 nucleotides line up with TRBD1. Germline assignment: CDR1 SGHNT and CDR2 YYREEE (reference sequence). The CDR3 sequence is 14 residues long. The V gene end was trimmed by 7 bases and the J gene end by 5 bases; junction bases not matched to a gene: 11. For the CDR3, the DNA is TGTGCCAGCTCCGAGGACAGGAATTGGTATGGCTACACCTTC. Translating gives CASSEDRNWYGYTF.

This chain connects TRBV3-1 (or the pseudogene TRBV3-2) to TRBJ2-5; the match to TRBD2 covers 10 bases. CDR1 is LGHDT, CDR2 YNNKEL, per germline (reference sequence). The CDR3 is 15 amino acids. The J segment lost 5 bases and the V segment lost 4 bases, leaving 7 bases of the junction unmatched. The CDR3 nucleotides read TGTGCCAGCAGCCGGAGCGGGAGGGCCGGGGAGACCCAGTACTTC. Its protein is CASSRSGRAGETQYF.

The DNA for the CDR3 is TGTGCCAGCAGCAGCCAGGGGTACGAGCAGTACTTC. Translation: CASSSQGYEQYF. The V call is TRBV7-9, the J call TRBJ2-7; TRBD1 might be the D (6 bases). The CDR3 spans 12 residues. The ends were cut back, 5 bases at V and 4 bases at J, with 9 bases in the middle. Germline CDR1 reads SEHNR; CDR2 reads FQNEAQ (reference sequence). The whole variable domain, filled in from reference TRBV7-9 and TRBJ2-7, reads DTGVSQNPRHKITKRGQNVTFRCDPISEHNRLYWYRQTLGQGPEFLTYFQNEAQLEKSRLLSDRFSAERPKGSFSTLEIQRTEQGDSAMYLCASSSQGYEQYFGPGTRLTVT.

The chain carries TRBV24-1 and TRBJ2-3, with 11 bases identical to TRBD2. Germline loops: CDR1 KGHDR, CDR2 SFDVKD. The CDR3 has 14 amino acids. The V gene end was trimmed by 7 bases and the J gene end by 3 bases; junction bases not matched to a gene: 2. CDR3 nucleotide sequence: TGTGCCACCAGCGTAGCGGGAGGGACAGATACGCAGTATTTT. Translated: CATSVAGGTDTQYF.

The chain links TRBV19 to TRBJ2-7, with a weak D call TRBD2 (5 bases). Looked up from germline, CDR1 is LNHDA and CDR2 is SQIVND (reference sequence). V lost 4 bases and J 6 bases, leaving 13 bases between the germline ends. The CDR3 extends over 13 amino acids. The CDR3 here is CASSRTGLGEQYF. In DNA, the CDR3 is TGTGCCAGTAGTAGGACTGGCTTGGGCGAGCAGTACTTC. Filled out from reference TRBV19 and TRBJ2-7, the complete variable domain reads DGGITQSPKYLFRKEGQNVTLSCEQNLNHDAMYWYRQDPGQGLRLIYYSQIVNDFQKGDIAEGYSVSREKKESFPLTVTSAQKNPTAFYLCASSRTGLGEQYFGPGTRLTVT.

The chain carries TRBV11-2 and TRBJ1-1, with D possibly matching TRBD1 (6 bases). The length of the CDR3 is 13 residues. Trimming cost V 2 bases and J 10 bases, with 14 bases left between them. Germline V gene data show CDR1 as SGHAT and CDR2 as FQNNGV. The CDR3 loop is CASSLRSGAGAFF. In DNA, the CDR3 is TGTGCCAGCAGCTTACGGTCAGGGGCCGGAGCTTTCTTT.

The chain links TRBV7-9 to TRBJ2-3, with D unclear. Per the germline V gene, CDR1 is SEHNR and CDR2 is FQNEAQ (reference sequence). The ends were cut back, 6 bases at V and 5 bases at J, with 6 bases in the middle. The CDR3 covers 11 residues. The CDR3 here is CASRFGDTQYF. CDR3 DNA: TGTGCCAGCAGATTCGGAGATACGCAGTATTTT.

This rearrangement joins TRBV19 to TRBJ1-2; tentatively, D is TRBD1 (5 bases). The V end lost 3 bases, the J end lost 7 bases, and 15 bases lay between the germline ends. This CDR3 has 14 amino acids. Germline values: CDR1 LNHDA, CDR2 SQIVND (reference sequence). The DNA for the CDR3 is TGTGCCAGTAGTATTAAAACAGGAGGGCTTGGCTACACCTTC. Amino acid sequence: CASSIKTGGLGYTF.

This chain joins TRBV9 and TRBJ1-2, with a tentative D call TRBD1 (5 bases). V dropped 4 bases and J dropped 4 bases, with 14 bases sitting between them. Germline loops: CDR1 SGDLS, CDR2 YYNGEE. The CDR3 extends over 14 amino acids. The CDR3 reads CASSPREGTYGYTF. The CDR3 nucleotides are TGTGCCAGCAGCCCAAGGGAGGGGACCTATGGCTACACCTTC.

The V and J genes are TRBV30 and TRBJ2-5, with a tentative D call TRBD1 (5 bases). The ends were cut back, 2 bases at V and 7 bases at J, with 8 bases in the middle. Germline V gene lookup returns CDR1 GTSNPN and CDR2 SVGIG (reference sequence). This CDR3 is built from 11 residues. CDR3 sequence: CAWSQGATQYF. Here the CDR3 DNA reads TGTGCCTGGAGTCAGGGTGCGACCCAGTACTTC.

This clone was detected once. The rearrangement joins TRBV29-1 to TRBJ2-1; 10 bases match TRBD1. Trimming cost V 7 bases and J 6 bases; bases outside gene matches: 6. Germline V lookup: CDR1 SQVTM, CDR2 ANQGSEA. CDR3 length: 13 residues. The CDR3 protein is CSEGTGDVNEQFF. DNA of the CDR3: TGCAGCGAGGGGACAGGGGACGTCAATGAGCAGTTCTTC.